These 13 T cell receptor beta chains were sequenced from one sample in a study of T cells after yellow fever vaccination (dated by TCRdb to about 2019). Taken with the paper, the label for treatment or condition translates to: live attenuated yellow fever vaccine strain. Library prep was done by 5' RACE. The instrument given in TCRdb is Illumina HiSeq 2500. The public reads were quality trimmed at Q25 with fastp and then assembled into clones with MiXCR by TCRdb, keeping productive beta chains. Identical CDR3 protein sequences are pooled into one entry, listed with their most common genes and DNA. Across this sample there are roughly 94,000 distinct CDR3 sequences, with roughly 8.2% seen only once. The ten largest clones represent approximately 17% of the sample. The sequenced sample was CD8+ T cells not binding an NS4B(214-222) dextramer, sorted from PBMCs, obtained around 15 days after the first yellow fever vaccination. The cell subset or site label of this sample denotes: NS4B epitope dextramer-negative CD8 T cells. The source is a man younger than 35 who received the YFV17D yellow fever vaccine.

The chain joins TRBV6-2 or TRBV6-3 to TRBJ1-1, with a weak D call TRBD1 (5 bases). Germline-derived CDR1 and CDR2 are MNHEY and SVGEGT. The CDR3 covers 14 residues. The V end was cut by 7 bases, the J end by 5 bases, with 17 bases between. CDR3 amino acids: CASKTDSGFTEAFF. The CDR3 nucleotides are TGTGCCAGCAAGACAGACTCAGGTTTTACTGAAGCTTTCTTT.

V gene TRBV7-9 combines with J gene TRBJ2-2; D might be TRBD1 (6 bases). The CDR3 has 15 residues. V shed 5 bases and J shed 7 bases, with 17 bases lying between them. Per germline, CDR1 SEHNR and CDR2 FQNEAQ (reference sequence). CDR3 loop: CASSPWDTGNGELFF. For the CDR3, the DNA is TGTGCCAGCAGCCCATGGGACACGGGCAACGGGGAGCTGTTTTTT.

This clonotype was counted ten times or more. The chain carries TRBV15 and TRBJ1-5; 9 bases are shared with TRBD1. Trimming removed 4 bases from V and 2 bases from J; junction bases left unmatched: 9. CDR1 is LNHNV, CDR2 YYDKDF, per germline (reference sequence). The CDR3 has 17 residues. This chain's CDR3 is CATSKVQGAVGNQPQHF. As DNA, the CDR3 is TGTGCCACCAGCAAAGTACAGGGGGCAGTGGGCAATCAGCCCCAGCATTTT.

The table lists this clonotype with many counts. The V gene is TRBV4-1, the J gene TRBJ2-7; D possibly corresponds to TRBD1 (6 bases). Trimming pared 4 bases from V and 3 bases from J, leaving 19 bases between. This CDR3 is built from 16 residues. Looked up from germline, CDR1 is MGHRA and CDR2 is YSYEKL. The CDR3 sequence: CASSRVTQGKSYEQYF. As DNA, the CDR3 is TGCGCCAGCAGCCGCGTGACCCAGGGGAAGAGCTACGAGCAGTACTTC.

This clonotype has at least ten counts. CDR3 sequence reads: CASSGDTGELFF. The DNA of the CDR3 is TGTGCCAGCAGCGGTGACACCGGGGAGCTGTTTTTT. The chain recombines TRBV9 with TRBJ2-2; D gene uncertain. The CDR3 is made up of 12 amino acids. With 3 bases removed from V and 3 bases from J, the gap between germline ends came to 3 bases. Germline V gene data show CDR1 as SGDLS and CDR2 as YYNGEE.

The CDR3 protein is CASSLEGARETQYF. For the CDR3, the DNA is TGTGCCAGCAGCTTAGAGGGCGCCCGAGAGACCCAGTACTTC. The chain joins TRBV7-9 to TRBJ2-5; D gene unclear. The CDR3 runs 14 residues. Germline V CDR1 and CDR2: SEHNR, FQNEAQ (reference sequence). Trimming cost V 1 base and J 4 bases, with 10 bases left between them. The variable domain in full, with the rest retrieved from reference TRBV7-9 and TRBJ2-5, is DTGVSQNPRHKITKRGQNVTFRCDPISEHNRLYWYRQTLGQGPEFLTYFQNEAQLEKSRLLSDRFSAERPKGSFSTLEIQRTEQGDSAMYLCASSLEGARETQYFGPGTRLLVL.

This clonotype was recorded a few times. The chain is built from TRBV5-5 and TRBJ2-3; D ambiguous. The CDR3 loop spans 18 amino acids. The germline V gene encodes CDR1 SGHKS and CDR2 YYEKEE (reference sequence). V lost 0 bases to trimming and J lost 2 bases, with 19 bases between them. The CDR3 DNA reads as TGTGCCAGCAGCTTGGCCACAGCTGGCAGTTTCCTCACAGATACGCAGTATTTT. It codes for CASSLATAGSFLTDTQYF.

This clonotype turned up a few times. This chain links TRBV6-2 or TRBV6-3 with TRBJ2-1; no firm D call. The germline gives CDR1 MNHEY, CDR2 SVGEGT. Trimming stripped 8 bases from V and 0 bases from J, with 11 bases between. CDR3 size: 14 residues. The CDR3: CASGQSLSYNEQFF. As DNA, the CDR3 is TGTGCCAGCGGGCAGTCCCTCTCCTACAATGAGCAGTTCTTC.

This clonotype has a handful of counts. The gene calls are TRBV30 and TRBJ1-2, with a possible D match to TRBD1 (5 bases). The CDR3 is 15 amino acids. V was clipped by 3 bases and J by 4 bases, with 18 bases between them. From germline, CDR1 is GTSNPN and CDR2 SVGIG (reference sequence). CDR3 loop: CAWSPEAGLGYGYTF. The CDR3 DNA reads as TGTGCCTGGAGCCCAGAAGCGGGGCTTGGCTATGGCTACACCTTC. The variable domain in full, with the rest retrieved from reference TRBV30 and TRBJ1-2, is SQTIHQWPATLVQPVGSPLSLECTVEGTSNPNLYWYRQAAGRGLQLLFYSVGIGQISSEVPQNLSASRPQDRQFILSSKKLLLSDSGFYLCAWSPEAGLGYGYTFGSGTRLTVV.

The chain combines TRBV4-2 with TRBJ1-2; 7 nucleotides agree with TRBD1. The CDR3 is 17 residues long. V lost 1 base, J lost 2 bases, and 10 bases stayed unmatched. The germline V gene has CDR1 LGHNA and CDR2 YNFKEQ. The CDR3: CASSQVALQGKNYGYTF. CDR3 nucleotide sequence: TGTGCCAGCAGCCAAGTCGCACTACAGGGGAAGAACTATGGCTACACCTTC.

This clonotype was recorded a few times. The V and J genes are TRBV11-2 and TRBJ2-4; no reliable D call. The CDR3 has 13 amino acids. V lost 6 bases and J 8 bases, leaving 14 bases between the germline ends. The germline CDR1 and CDR2 sequences are SGHAT and FQNNGV. CDR3 in amino acids: CASSSSDSYIQYF. The CDR3 DNA sequence: TGTGCCAGCAGTTCCTCCGACTCGTACATTCAGTACTTC.

This chain joins TRBV9 and TRBJ2-7; no clear D. This CDR3 contains 14 residues. V was pared by 0 bases and J by 3 bases, with 10 bases between. Germline V gene data show CDR1 as SGDLS and CDR2 as YYNGEE. The CDR3, as DNA: TGTGCCAGCAGCGTAGACCCAAACAGCTACGAGCAGTACTTC. Encoded protein: CASSVDPNSYEQYF.

CDR3 region: CASSIGPGAYEQYF. The CDR3 DNA sequence: TGTGCCAGTAGTATCGGGCCGGGGGCCTACGAGCAGTACTTC. The chain has TRBV19 and TRBJ2-7, with D perhaps matching TRBD2 (6 bases). V lost 3 bases to trimming and J lost 2 bases, with 11 bases between them. Germline V gene data show CDR1 as LNHDA and CDR2 as SQIVND (reference sequence). The CDR3 runs 14 residues.